The present TCR beta chain was sequenced within a study of cytomegalovirus exposure and HLA in healthy donors. General study results and limits: It emerged from a later analysis that several of the most significant clusters appeared to be linked to common viral pathogens. Productive rates of about 87% or about 30% were seen for most TCR beta V segments in an earlier analysis.

The PCR made use of 60 Vbeta and 13 Jbeta primers. Profiled with immunoSEQ multiplex PCR; TCRdb holds only in-frame clones, not every one. The repertoire includes 200,000 to 250,000 clones, around 85% of them detected once, and roughly 1.3% sits in the top ten. Unmatched junction bases numbered 3, after V lost 0 bases and J lost 0 bases. The length of the CDR3 is 17 residues. The germline V gene encodes CDR1 MGHRA and CDR2 YSYEKL. To note about this clone: The target antigen is unknown.

The chain joins TRBV4-1 to TRBJ1-3; TRBD1 matches 9 bases. The TCR was taken from a human donor in good health. Specimen: PBMCs. This CDR3 reads CASSQDGQGSSGNTIYF. The DNA of the CDR3 is TGCGCCAGCAGCCAAGATGGACAGGGGAGCTCTGGAAACACCATATATTTT.